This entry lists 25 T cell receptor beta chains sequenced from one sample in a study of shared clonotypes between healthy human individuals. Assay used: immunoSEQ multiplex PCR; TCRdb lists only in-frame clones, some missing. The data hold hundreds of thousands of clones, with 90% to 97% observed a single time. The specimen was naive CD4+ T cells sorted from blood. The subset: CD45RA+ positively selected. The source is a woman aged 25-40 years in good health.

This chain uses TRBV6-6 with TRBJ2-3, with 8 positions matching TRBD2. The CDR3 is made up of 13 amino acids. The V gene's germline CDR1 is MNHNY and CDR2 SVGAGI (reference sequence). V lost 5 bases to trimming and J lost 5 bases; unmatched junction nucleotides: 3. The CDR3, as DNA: TGTGCCAGCAGTACTCGGGGGGGAGATACGCAGTATTTT. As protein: CASSTRGGDTQYF.

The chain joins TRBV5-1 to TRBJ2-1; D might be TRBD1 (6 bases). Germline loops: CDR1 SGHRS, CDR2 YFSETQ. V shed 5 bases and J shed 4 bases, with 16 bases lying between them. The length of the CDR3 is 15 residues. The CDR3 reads CASRRNRDPYNEQFF. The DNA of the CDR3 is TGCGCCAGCAGAAGGAACAGGGACCCTTACAATGAGCAGTTCTTC.

CDR3 coding DNA: TGCGCCAGCAGCCAAGGACTAGCGAATTTATACGAGCAGTACTTC. Residues: CASSQGLANLYEQYF. V usage is TRBV4-1 and J usage is TRBJ2-7; 8 positions match TRBD2. V trimming: 1 base; J trimming: 4 bases; junction bases outside the gene matches: 6. The CDR3 loop spans 15 amino acids. Germline V gives CDR1 MGHRA, CDR2 YSYEKL.

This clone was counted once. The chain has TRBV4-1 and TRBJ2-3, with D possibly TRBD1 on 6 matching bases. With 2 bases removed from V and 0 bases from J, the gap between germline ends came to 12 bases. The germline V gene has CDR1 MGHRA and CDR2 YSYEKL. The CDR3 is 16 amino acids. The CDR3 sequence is CASSQLLRGSTDTQYF. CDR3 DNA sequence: TGCGCCAGCAGCCAATTATTGAGGGGGAGCACAGATACGCAGTATTTT.

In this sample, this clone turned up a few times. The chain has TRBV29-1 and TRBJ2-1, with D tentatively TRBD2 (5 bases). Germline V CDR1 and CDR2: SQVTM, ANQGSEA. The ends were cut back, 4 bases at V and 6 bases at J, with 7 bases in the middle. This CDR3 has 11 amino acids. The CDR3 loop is CSVGTANEQFF. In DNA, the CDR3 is TGCAGCGTTGGGACTGCCAATGAGCAGTTCTTC.

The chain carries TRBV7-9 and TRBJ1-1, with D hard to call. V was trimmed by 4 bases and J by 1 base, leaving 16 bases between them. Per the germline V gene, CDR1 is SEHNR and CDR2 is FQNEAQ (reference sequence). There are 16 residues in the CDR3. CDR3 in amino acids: CASSSLKYRPNTEAFF. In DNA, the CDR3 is TGTGCCAGCAGCTCATTAAAATACCGGCCGAACACTGAAGCTTTCTTT.

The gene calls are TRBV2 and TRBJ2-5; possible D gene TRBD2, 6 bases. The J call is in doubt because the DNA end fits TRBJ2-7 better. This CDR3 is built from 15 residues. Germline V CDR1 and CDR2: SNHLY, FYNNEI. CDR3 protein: CASRTDLASSYEQYF. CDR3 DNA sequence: TGTGCCAGCAGGACTGATCTAGCGTCCTCCTACGAGCAGTACTTC.

Here the CDR3 reads CASSRDSPGGNEQFF. The CDR3 DNA sequence: TGTGCCAGCAGTCGGGACTCCCCGGGGGGGAATGAGCAGTTCTTC. The rearrangement uses TRBV2 and TRBJ2-1; 8 positions match TRBD2. Germline V gene data show CDR1 as SNHLY and CDR2 as FYNNEI. The J segment lost 7 bases and the V segment lost 5 bases, leaving 10 bases of the junction unmatched. The CDR3 is made up of 15 amino acids.

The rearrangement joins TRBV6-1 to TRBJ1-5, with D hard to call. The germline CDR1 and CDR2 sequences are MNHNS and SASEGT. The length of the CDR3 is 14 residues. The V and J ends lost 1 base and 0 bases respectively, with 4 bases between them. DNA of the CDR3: TGTGCCAGCAGTGAAGTCGCTAGCAATCAGCCCCAGCATTTT. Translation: CASSEVASNQPQHF.

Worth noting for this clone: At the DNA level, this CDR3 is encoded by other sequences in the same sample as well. In nucleotides, the CDR3 is TGTGCCAGCAGCTTTGGCTCCGCAGATACGCAGTATTTT. Translating it yields CASSFGSADTQYF. The rearrangement links TRBV7-9 to TRBJ2-3; D is ambiguous. The ends were cut back, 3 bases at V and 4 bases at J, with 8 bases in the middle. The CDR3 extends over 13 amino acids. Germline assignment: CDR1 SEHNR and CDR2 FQNEAQ (reference sequence).

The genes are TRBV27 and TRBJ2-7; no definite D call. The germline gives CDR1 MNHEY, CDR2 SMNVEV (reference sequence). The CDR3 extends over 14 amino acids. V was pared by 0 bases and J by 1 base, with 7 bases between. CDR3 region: CASSLSRQSYEQYF. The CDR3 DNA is TGTGCCAGCAGTTTATCTAGGCAGTCCTACGAGCAGTACTTC.

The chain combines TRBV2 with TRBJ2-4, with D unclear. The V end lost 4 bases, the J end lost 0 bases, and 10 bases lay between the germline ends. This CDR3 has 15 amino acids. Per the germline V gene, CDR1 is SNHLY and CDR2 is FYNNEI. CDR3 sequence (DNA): TGTGCCAGCAGTGCGAACTATTTAGCCAAAAACATTCAGTACTTC. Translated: CASSANYLAKNIQYF.

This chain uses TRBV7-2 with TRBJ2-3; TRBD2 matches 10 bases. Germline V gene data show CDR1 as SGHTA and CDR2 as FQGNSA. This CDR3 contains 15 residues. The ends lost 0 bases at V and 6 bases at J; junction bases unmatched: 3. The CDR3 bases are TGTGCCAGCAGCTTAGCTCTAGCGGGGGCGGATACGCAGTATTTT. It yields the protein CASSLALAGADTQYF.

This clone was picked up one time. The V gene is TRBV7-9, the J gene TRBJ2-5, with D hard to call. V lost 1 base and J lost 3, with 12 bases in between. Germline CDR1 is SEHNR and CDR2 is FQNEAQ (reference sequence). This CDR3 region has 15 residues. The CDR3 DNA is TGTGCCAGCAGCTTAGGGGCAGTAGGGAAAGAGACCCAGTACTTC. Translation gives CASSLGAVGKETQYF.

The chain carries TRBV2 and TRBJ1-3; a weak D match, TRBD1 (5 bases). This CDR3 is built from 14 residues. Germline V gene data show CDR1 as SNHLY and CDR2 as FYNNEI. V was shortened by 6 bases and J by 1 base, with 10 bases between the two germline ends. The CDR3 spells CASRLAGSGNTIYF. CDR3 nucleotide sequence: TGTGCCAGCAGGCTTGCAGGGTCTGGAAACACCATATATTTT.

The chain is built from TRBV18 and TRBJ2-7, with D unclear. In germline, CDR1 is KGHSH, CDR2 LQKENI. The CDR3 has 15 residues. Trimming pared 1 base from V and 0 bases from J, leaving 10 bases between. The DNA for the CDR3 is TGTGCCAGCTCACCACTTAATCAGTTCTCCTACGAGCAGTACTTC. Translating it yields CASSPLNQFSYEQYF.

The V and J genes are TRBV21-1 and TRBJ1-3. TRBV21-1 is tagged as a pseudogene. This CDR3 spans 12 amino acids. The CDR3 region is CASSMWGNTIYF. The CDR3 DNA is TGTGCCAGCAGCATGTGGGGAAACACCATATATTTT.

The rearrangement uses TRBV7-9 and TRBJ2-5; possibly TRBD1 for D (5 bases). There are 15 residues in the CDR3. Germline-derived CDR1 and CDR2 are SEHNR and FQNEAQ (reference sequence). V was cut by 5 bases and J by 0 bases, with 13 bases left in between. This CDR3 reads CASSPGGAHQETQYF. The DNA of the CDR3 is TGTGCCAGCAGCCCGGGTGGGGCCCACCAAGAGACCCAGTACTTC.

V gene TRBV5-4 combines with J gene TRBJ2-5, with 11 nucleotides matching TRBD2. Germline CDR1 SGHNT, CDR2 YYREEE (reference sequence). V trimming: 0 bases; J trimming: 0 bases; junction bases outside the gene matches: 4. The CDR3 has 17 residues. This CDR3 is CASSLGGTSGYQETQYF. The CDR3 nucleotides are TGTGCCAGCAGCTTGGGGGGGACTAGCGGTTACCAAGAGACCCAGTACTTC.

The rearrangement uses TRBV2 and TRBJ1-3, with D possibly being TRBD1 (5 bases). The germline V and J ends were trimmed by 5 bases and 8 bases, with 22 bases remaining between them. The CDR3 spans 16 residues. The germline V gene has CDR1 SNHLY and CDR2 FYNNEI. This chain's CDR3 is CASSRGLVGSSDTIYF. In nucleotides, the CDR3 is TGTGCCAGCAGTAGGGGCCTGGTGGGCAGTTCGGACACCATATATTTT.

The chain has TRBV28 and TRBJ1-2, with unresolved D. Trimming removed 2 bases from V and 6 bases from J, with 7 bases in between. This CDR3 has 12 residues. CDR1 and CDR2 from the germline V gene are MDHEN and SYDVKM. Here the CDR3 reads CASSLRVHGYTF. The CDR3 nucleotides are TGTGCCAGCAGTTTAAGGGTTCATGGCTACACCTTC.

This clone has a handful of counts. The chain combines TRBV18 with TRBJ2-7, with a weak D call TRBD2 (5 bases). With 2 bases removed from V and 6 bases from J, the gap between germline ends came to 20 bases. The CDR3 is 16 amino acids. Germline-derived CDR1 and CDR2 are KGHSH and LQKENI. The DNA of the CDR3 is TGTGCCAGCTCACCATATTTGGTCAGCGGAGCTTTCGAGCAGTACTTC. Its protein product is CASSPYLVSGAFEQYF. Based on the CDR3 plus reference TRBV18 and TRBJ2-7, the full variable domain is NAGVMQNPRHLVRRRGQEARLRCSPMKGHSHVYWYRQLPEEGLKFMVYLQKENIIDESGMPKERFSAEFPKEGPSILRIQQVVRGDSAAYFCASSPYLVSGAFEQYFGPGTRLTVT.

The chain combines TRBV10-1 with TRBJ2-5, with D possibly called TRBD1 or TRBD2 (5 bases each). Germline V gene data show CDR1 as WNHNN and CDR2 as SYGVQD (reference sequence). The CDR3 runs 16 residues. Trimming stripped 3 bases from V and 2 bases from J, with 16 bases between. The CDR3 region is CASSESGTGKQETQYF. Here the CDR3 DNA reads TGCGCCAGCAGTGAATCCGGGACCGGGAAACAAGAGACCCAGTACTTC.

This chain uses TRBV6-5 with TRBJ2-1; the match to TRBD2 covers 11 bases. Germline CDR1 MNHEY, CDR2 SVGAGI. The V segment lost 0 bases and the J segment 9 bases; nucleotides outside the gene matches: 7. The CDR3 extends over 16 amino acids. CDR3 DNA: TGTGCCAGCAGTTACTCTGGGGGACTAGCGGCAGGTGAGCAGTTCTTC. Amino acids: CASSYSGGLAAGEQFF.

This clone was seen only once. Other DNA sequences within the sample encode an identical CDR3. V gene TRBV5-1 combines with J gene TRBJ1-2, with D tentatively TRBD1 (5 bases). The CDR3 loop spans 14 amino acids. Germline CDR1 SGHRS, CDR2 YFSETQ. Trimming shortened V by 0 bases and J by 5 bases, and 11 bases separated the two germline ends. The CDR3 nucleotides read TGCGCCAGCAGCTTGGAGGAGGGGACGTATGGCTACACCTTC. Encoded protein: CASSLEEGTYGYTF.